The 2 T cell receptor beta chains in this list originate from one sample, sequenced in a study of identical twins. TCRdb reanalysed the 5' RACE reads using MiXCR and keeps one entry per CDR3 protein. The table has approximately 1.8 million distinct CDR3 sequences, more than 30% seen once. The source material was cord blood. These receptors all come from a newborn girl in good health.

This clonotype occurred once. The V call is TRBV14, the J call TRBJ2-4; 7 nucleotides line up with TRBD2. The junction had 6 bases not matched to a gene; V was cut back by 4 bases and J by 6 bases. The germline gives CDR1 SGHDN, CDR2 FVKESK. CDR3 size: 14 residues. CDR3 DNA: TGTGCCAGCAGCCGGGCGGGGGACGGAAACATTCAGTACTTC. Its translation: CASSRAGDGNIQYF.

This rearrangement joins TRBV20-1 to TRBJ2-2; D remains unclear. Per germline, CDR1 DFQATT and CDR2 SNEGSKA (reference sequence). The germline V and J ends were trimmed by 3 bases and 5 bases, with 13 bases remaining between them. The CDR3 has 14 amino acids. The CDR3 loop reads CSASTVQGTGELFF. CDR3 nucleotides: TGCAGTGCTAGTACGGTCCAAGGTACCGGGGAGCTGTTTTTT.